One sample yielded the 21 T cell receptor beta chains listed below, sequenced in a study of T cells after yellow fever vaccination. TCRdb analysed the 5' RACE reads with MiXCR anew, one entry per CDR3 protein. Seen here are 150,000 to 200,000 distinct CDR3 sequences, under 7.5% observed once, and the top ten hold approximately 2.5%. The source was CD4+ T cells sorted from PBMCs, collected more than 4 days after the first yellow fever vaccination. The receptors stem from a man younger than 35 who received the YFV17D yellow fever vaccine.

This clonotype was counted at least ten times. The J gene is TRBJ2-1, the V gene TRBV5-6; 10 positions agree with TRBD1. Unmatched junction bases numbered 6, after V lost 0 bases and J lost 15 bases. Germline assignment: CDR1 SGHDT and CDR2 YYEEEE. The CDR3 sequence is 13 residues long. CDR3 loop: CASSLGMRTGGFF. The CDR3 DNA sequence: TGTGCCAGCAGCTTGGGAATGCGGACAGGGGGGTTCTTC.

This clonotype has just a few counts. The V and J genes are TRBV6-5 and TRBJ2-2; D is ambiguous. Germline CDR1 MNHEY, CDR2 SVGAGI. Trimming stripped 0 bases from V and 4 bases from J, with 9 bases between. The CDR3 is 15 amino acids. As DNA, the CDR3 is TGTGCCAGCAGTTACTCGATTTTAGGCACCGGGGAGCTGTTTTTT. Its protein is CASSYSILGTGELFF.

This clonotype was counted many times. The chain recombines TRBV29-1 with TRBJ1-2; D might be TRBD1 (6 bases). The CDR3 spans 11 residues. CDR1 and CDR2 (germline): SQVTM, ANQGSEA. V was shortened by 4 bases and J by 6 bases, with 9 bases between the two germline ends. The CDR3 DNA is TGCAGCGTTGTTGGGGGGCATGGCTACACCTTC. It translates to CSVVGGHGYTF. Full variable domain (rest looked up from reference TRBV29-1 and TRBJ1-2): SAVISQKPSRDICQRGTSLTIQCQVDSQVTMMFWYRQQPGQSLTLIATANQGSEATYESGFVIDKFPISRPNLTFSTLTVSNMSPEDSSIYLCSVVGGHGYTFGSGTRLTVV.

This clonotype was seen only a few times. The chain employs TRBV5-1 and TRBJ2-1; D uncertain. This CDR3 is built from 14 residues. Germline V gives CDR1 SGHRS, CDR2 YFSETQ. The V end lost 0 bases, the J end lost 3 bases, and 7 bases lay between the germline ends. CDR3 region: CASSLDGDYNEQFF. The CDR3 DNA is TGCGCCAGCAGCTTGGATGGGGACTACAATGAGCAGTTCTTC.

The sample holds many counts of this clonotype. The rearrangement uses TRBV20-1 and TRBJ2-5; 8 bases are a match to TRBD2. Germline V lookup: CDR1 DFQATT, CDR2 SNEGSKA (reference sequence). V lost 5 bases and J lost 4; bases outside the gene matches: 15. CDR3 length: 16 amino acids. In DNA, the CDR3 is TGCAGTGCTCAATTAGATCGGGGGGGCGTTTTAGAGACCCAGTACTTC. Translated: CSAQLDRGGVLETQYF.

This clonotype was observed a handful of times. V gene TRBV12-3 or TRBV12-4 combines with J gene TRBJ2-3, with D tentatively TRBD1 or TRBD2 (5 bases each). The CDR3 contains 14 residues. Trimming removed 3 bases at V and 10 bases at J, with 17 bases between. The CDR3 DNA follows: TGTGCCAGCAGTTTTGGGGGATCCCTTGGGTCGCAGTATTTT. It is translated as CASSFGGSLGSQYF.

The V and J genes are TRBV6-1 and TRBJ2-1; 7 positions match TRBD2. This CDR3 has 16 residues. V trimming: 6 bases; J trimming: 0 bases; junction bases outside the gene matches: 8. CDR1 is MNHNS and CDR2 is SASEGT in the germline V gene. Here the CDR3 reads CASSPILADSYNEQFF. The CDR3, as DNA: TGTGCCAGCAGCCCCATTCTAGCGGACTCCTACAATGAGCAGTTCTTC.

The table lists this clonotype with a few counts. The V gene is TRBV11-1, the J gene TRBJ2-3, with 7 bases lining up with TRBD1. Germline V gene data show CDR1 as SGHAT and CDR2 as FQDESV (reference sequence). This CDR3 region has 13 residues. J gave up 3 bases and V 5 bases, and 2 bases lay outside the gene matches. The CDR3 DNA reads TGTGCCAGCAGCCGGGACAGAACAGATACGCAGTATTTT. As protein: CASSRDRTDTQYF.

This clonotype was seen many times. The genes are TRBV5-5 and TRBJ1-2; the D gene is possibly TRBD1 (5 bases). The CDR3 covers 13 residues. CDR1 SGHKS and CDR2 YYEKEE come from the germline V gene (reference sequence). V lost 6 bases to trimming and J lost 7 bases, with 16 bases between them. The CDR3 here is CASTFREFGGYTF. DNA for the CDR3: TGTGCCAGCACCTTCAGGGAATTTGGTGGCTACACCTTC.

The chain employs TRBV7-2 and TRBJ1-5; 8 bases map to TRBD1. The CDR3 is 14 residues long. In germline, CDR1 is SGHTA, CDR2 FQGNSA. V gave up 4 bases and J gave up 5 bases; unmatched junction bases: 4. DNA of the CDR3: TGTGCCAGCAGCTGGACAGGGAGCGATCAGCCCCAGCATTTT. This gives the protein CASSWTGSDQPQHF.

This clonotype was picked up many times. V gene TRBV24-1 combines with J gene TRBJ2-2, with a tentative D call TRBD1 (5 bases). Germline CDR1 KGHDR, CDR2 SFDVKD. V lost 9 bases to trimming and J lost 4 bases, with 8 bases between them. This CDR3 region has 12 residues. CDR3 DNA: TGTGCCACCGGGGCGAGCACCGGGGAGCTGTTTTTT. As protein: CATGASTGELFF.

This clonotype was counted ten times or more. The chain carries TRBV10-3 and TRBJ2-3; D remains unclear. Trimming removed 10 bases from V and 4 bases from J, with 9 bases in between. The germline gives CDR1 ENHRY, CDR2 SYGVKD. This CDR3 region has 11 residues. The CDR3 DNA reads as TGTGCCACGATCTTAGCAGATACGCAGTATTTT. Its protein is CATILADTQYF.

This clonotype showed up just a few times. The chain combines TRBV7-2 with TRBJ2-3; D might be TRBD2 (6 bases). Trimming stripped 2 bases from V and 2 bases from J, with 11 bases between. This CDR3 region has 15 residues. Germline V gene lookup returns CDR1 SGHTA and CDR2 FQGNSA. The CDR3 spells CASSLYQGLTDTQYF. In DNA form, the CDR3 reads TGTGCCAGCAGCTTATATCAGGGACTCACAGATACGCAGTATTTT. The full variable domain, in which reference TRBV7-2 and TRBJ2-3 provide the parts outside the CDR3, is GAGVSQSPSNKVTEKGKDVELRCDPISGHTALYWYRQSLGQGLEFLIYFQGNSAPDKSGLPSDRFSAERTGGSVSTLTIQRTQQEDSAVYLCASSLYQGLTDTQYFGPGTRLTVL.

This clonotype was seen a handful of times. The CDR3 region is CASSSEAFYGYTF. Written as DNA, the CDR3 is TGTGCCAGCAGCTCGGAGGCGTTCTATGGCTACACCTTC. The chain couples TRBV5-6 to TRBJ1-2; D remains ambiguous. CDR3 size: 13 residues. V lost 3 bases to trimming and J lost 4 bases, with 10 bases between them. Looked up from germline, CDR1 is SGHDT and CDR2 is YYEEEE.

This clonotype was detected only a few times. The chain carries TRBV7-2 and TRBJ1-5; 9 nucleotides match TRBD1. CDR1 SGHTA and CDR2 FQGNSA come from the germline V gene. The CDR3 spans 15 residues. With 1 base clipped from V and 6 bases from J, the junction kept 4 bases outside the gene matches. CDR3 bases: TGTGCCAGCAGCTTAGTCACAGGGGGCGGTCAGCCCCAGCATTTT. Translated, it gives CASSLVTGGGQPQHF.

The table lists this clonotype with many counts. The rearrangement uses TRBV29-1 and TRBJ2-1, with a weak D call TRBD1 (6 bases). In germline, CDR1 is SQVTM, CDR2 ANQGSEA. The CDR3 loop spans 16 amino acids. V lost 4 bases, J lost 0 bases, and 16 bases lay in between. The CDR3 nucleotides are TGCAGCGTTGGACGGCACGGACAGAGCTCCTACAATGAGCAGTTCTTC. The encoded protein is CSVGRHGQSSYNEQFF.

This clonotype was found many times. V and J are TRBV5-1 and TRBJ2-5; D is unresolved. The length of the CDR3 is 14 residues. V lost 0 bases and J lost 1, with 7 bases in between. Germline V gives CDR1 SGHRS, CDR2 YFSETQ. DNA of the CDR3: TGCGCCAGCAGCTTGGAGTACAGCCAAGAGACCCAGTACTTC. Residues: CASSLEYSQETQYF.

This chain links TRBV9 with TRBJ2-3, with TRBD2 matching over 11 bases. V lost 2 bases and J lost 3; bases outside the gene matches: 2. CDR3 size: 15 residues. CDR1 SGDLS and CDR2 YYNGEE come from the germline V gene. The CDR3 loop is CASSVLAGGTDTQYF. CDR3 nucleotides: TGTGCCAGCAGCGTCCTAGCGGGGGGTACAGATACGCAGTATTTT.

The chain is built from TRBV7-9 and TRBJ1-1; 9 bases align to TRBD1. Trimming cost V 4 bases and J 6 bases; bases outside gene matches: 9. CDR1 and CDR2 from the germline V gene are SEHNR and FQNEAQ (reference sequence). The CDR3 runs 15 residues. The CDR3 region is CASSYPRDRVAEAFF. For the CDR3, the DNA is TGTGCCAGCAGCTACCCGCGGGACAGGGTGGCTGAAGCTTTCTTT.

This clonotype has a count of ten or more. The chain is built from TRBV4-1 and TRBJ1-2; D perhaps matches TRBD1 (5 bases). Deletions cut 5 bases from V and 2 bases from J, with 12 bases between. Germline CDR1 is MGHRA and CDR2 is YSYEKL. CDR3 length equals 14 residues. The CDR3 DNA reads as TGCGCCAGCAGCAGGGACGGGGGAAACTATGGCTACACCTTC. This codes for CASSRDGGNYGYTF.

The CDR3 reads CASSSVTSGQNEQFF. CDR3 nucleotide sequence: TGTGCCAGCAGTTCCGTGACTAGCGGGCAAAATGAGCAGTTCTTC. The chain uses TRBV6-2 or TRBV6-3 and TRBJ2-1; 10 bases align to TRBD2. The germline V gene encodes CDR1 MNHEY and CDR2 SVGEGT. The CDR3 has 15 amino acids. V lost 4 bases and J lost 7; bases outside the gene matches: 7.